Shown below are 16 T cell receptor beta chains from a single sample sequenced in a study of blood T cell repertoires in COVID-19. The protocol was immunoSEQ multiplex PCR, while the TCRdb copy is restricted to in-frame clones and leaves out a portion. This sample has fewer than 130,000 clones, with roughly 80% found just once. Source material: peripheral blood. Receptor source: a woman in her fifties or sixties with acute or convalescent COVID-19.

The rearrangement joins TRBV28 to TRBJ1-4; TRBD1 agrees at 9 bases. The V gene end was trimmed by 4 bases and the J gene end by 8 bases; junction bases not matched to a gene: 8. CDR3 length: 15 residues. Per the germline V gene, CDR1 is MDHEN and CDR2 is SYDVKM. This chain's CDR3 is CASSWGGQGGEKLFF. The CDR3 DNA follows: TGTGCCAGCAGTTGGGGGGGACAGGGTGGCGAAAAACTGTTTTTT.

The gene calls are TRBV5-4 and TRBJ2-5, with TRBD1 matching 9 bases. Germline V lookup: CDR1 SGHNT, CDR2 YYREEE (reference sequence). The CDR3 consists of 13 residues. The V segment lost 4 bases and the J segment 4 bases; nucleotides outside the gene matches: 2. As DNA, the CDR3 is TGTGCCAGCAGCCGGACAGGGGTAGAGACCCAGTACTTC. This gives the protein CASSRTGVETQYF.

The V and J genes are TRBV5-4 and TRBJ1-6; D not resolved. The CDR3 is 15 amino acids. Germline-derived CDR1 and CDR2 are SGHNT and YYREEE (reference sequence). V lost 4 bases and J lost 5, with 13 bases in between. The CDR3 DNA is TGTGCCAGCAGCACCTGGAGCCTAAATAATTCACCCCTCCACTTT. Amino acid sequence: CASSTWSLNNSPLHF.

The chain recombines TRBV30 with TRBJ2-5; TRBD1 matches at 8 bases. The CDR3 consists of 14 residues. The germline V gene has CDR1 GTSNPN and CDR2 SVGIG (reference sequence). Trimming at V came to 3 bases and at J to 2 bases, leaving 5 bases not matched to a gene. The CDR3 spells CAWSRDRTQETQYF. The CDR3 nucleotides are TGTGCCTGGAGCCGGGACAGGACTCAAGAGACCCAGTACTTC.

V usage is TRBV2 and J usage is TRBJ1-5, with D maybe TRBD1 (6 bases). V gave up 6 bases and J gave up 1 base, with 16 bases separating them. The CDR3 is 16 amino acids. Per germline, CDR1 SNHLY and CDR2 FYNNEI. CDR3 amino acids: CASRAGPQGSNQPQHF. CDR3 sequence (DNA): TGTGCCAGCAGGGCAGGCCCACAGGGAAGCAATCAGCCCCAGCATTTT.

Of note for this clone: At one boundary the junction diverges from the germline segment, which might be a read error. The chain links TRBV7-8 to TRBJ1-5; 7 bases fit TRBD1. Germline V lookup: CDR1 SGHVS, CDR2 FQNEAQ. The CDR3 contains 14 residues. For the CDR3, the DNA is TGTGCCAGCAGCTTAGGACAGGGCAATCGGCCCCAGCATTTT. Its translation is CASSLGQGNRPQHF. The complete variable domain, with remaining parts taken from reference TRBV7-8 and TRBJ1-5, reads GAGVSQSPRYKVAKRGQDVALRCDPISGHVSLFWYQQALGQGPEFLTYFQNEAQLDKSGLPSDRFFAERPEGSVSTLKIQRTQQEDSAVYLCASSLGQGNRPQHFGDGTRLSIL.

The CDR3 loop reads CASSPDSGDSPLHF. CDR3 in DNA: TGTGCCAGCAGCCCGGACAGTGGGGATTCACCCCTCCACTTT. The chain employs TRBV7-3 and TRBJ1-6; D possibly corresponds to TRBD1 (6 bases). V was pared by 5 bases and J by 8 bases, with 13 bases between. Germline V lookup: CDR1 SGHTA, CDR2 FQGTGA. The CDR3 has 14 residues.

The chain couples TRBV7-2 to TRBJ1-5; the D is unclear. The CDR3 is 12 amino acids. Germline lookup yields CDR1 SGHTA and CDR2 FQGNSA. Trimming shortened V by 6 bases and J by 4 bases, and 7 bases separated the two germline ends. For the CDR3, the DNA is TGTGCCAGCAGTTCTTATAATCAGCCCCAGCATTTT. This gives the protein CASSSYNQPQHF.

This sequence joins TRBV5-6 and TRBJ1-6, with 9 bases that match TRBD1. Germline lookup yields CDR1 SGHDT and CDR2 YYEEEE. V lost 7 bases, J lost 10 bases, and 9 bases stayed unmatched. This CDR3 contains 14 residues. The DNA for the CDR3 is TGTGCCAGCGGCGGACAGGGGTCGGGATCACCCCTCCACTTT. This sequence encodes CASGGQGSGSPLHF.

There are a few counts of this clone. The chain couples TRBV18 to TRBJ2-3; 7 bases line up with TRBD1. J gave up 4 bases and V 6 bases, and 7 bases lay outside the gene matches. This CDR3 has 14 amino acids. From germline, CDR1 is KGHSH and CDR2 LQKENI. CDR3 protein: CASSPRQGPDTQYF. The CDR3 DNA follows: TGTGCCAGCTCGCCGCGACAGGGACCAGATACGCAGTATTTT.

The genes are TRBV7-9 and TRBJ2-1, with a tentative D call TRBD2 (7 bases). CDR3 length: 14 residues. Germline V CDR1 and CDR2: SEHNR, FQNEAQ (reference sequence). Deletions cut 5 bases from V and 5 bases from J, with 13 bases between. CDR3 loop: CASSPRGGHNEQFF. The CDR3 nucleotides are TGTGCCAGCAGCCCGAGGGGGGGCCACAATGAGCAGTTCTTC.

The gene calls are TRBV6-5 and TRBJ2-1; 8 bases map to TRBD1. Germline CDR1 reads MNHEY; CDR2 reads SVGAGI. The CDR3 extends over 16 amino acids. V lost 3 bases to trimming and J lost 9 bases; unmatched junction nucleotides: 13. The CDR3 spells CASSYPLGAGGREQFF. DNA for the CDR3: TGTGCCAGCAGTTATCCCCTAGGGGCAGGGGGCCGTGAGCAGTTCTTC.

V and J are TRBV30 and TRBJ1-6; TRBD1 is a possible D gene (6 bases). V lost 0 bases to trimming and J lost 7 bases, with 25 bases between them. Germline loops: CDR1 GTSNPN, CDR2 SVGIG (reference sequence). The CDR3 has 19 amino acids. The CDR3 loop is CAWSVLSFLGVRGNSPLHF. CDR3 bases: TGTGCCTGGAGTGTACTCTCTTTTTTGGGTGTCAGGGGCAATTCACCCCTCCACTTT.

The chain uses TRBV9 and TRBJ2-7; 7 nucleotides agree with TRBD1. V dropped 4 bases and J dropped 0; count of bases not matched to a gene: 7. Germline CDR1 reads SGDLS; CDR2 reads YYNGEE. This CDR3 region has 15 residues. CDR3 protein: CASSRGQDSSYEQYF. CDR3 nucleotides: TGTGCCAGCAGCCGCGGACAGGATAGCTCCTACGAGCAGTACTTC.

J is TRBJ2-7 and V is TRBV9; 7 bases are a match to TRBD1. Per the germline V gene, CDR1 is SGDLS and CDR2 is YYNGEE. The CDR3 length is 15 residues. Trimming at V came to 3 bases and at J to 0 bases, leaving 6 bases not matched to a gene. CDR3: CASSARQGYSYEQYF. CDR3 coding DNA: TGTGCCAGCAGCGCCCGACAGGGCTACTCCTACGAGCAGTACTTC.

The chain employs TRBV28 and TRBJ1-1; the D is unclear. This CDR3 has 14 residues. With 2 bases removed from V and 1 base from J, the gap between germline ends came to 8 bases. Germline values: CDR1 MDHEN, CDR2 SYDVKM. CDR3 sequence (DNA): TGTGCCAGCAGTTTAACAACCACGAACACTGAAGCTTTCTTT. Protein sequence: CASSLTTTNTEAFF.